In its sample, the clone carrying this T cell receptor (beta chain) was seen once. Its specificity is not known. The sample comes from a study of high-grade serous ovarian cancer treatment subgroups. Tumor samples were taken before definitive surgery or chemotherapy. The germline V and J ends were trimmed by 1 base and 15 bases, with 13 bases remaining between them. The CDR3 is 12 residues long. Germline V lookup: CDR1 LNHDA, CDR2 SQIVND (reference sequence). Sequencing used immunoSEQ multiplex PCR; TCRdb keeps in-frame clones, though not all of them. Among approximately 6,600 clones listed, about four fifths were seen once. Study results and caveats: Without spatial data, bulk sequencing limits insight into HGSC tumor diversity.

Sequencing was carried out using tumor tissue. The clonotype was recovered from a human donor with high-grade serous ovarian cancer. The chain uses TRBV19 and TRBJ1-5; D call uncertain. The DNA of the CDR3 is TGTGCCAGTAGTATAGCCTTGGGCCCCGTGCATTTT. Residues: CASSIALGPVHF.